Reported below is one TCR beta chain. Authors' data handling: Amplified reference gene primers provided the basis for estimating nucleated cell counts. The method was immunoSEQ multiplex PCR; TCRdb's version includes in-frame clones alone and lacks a portion of them. V and J calls and clone size come straight from that table; D and trimming were deduced from the DNA. The profile covers about 340,000 clones, with 65% to 90% appearing a single time and approximately 4% taken by the ten largest. This record comes from a study of blood T cell repertoires in COVID-19. Study information: Samples taken during acute and convalescent COVID-19 were collected in the United States, Italy and Spain. PBMCs, B-cell-depleted T cells, or T cells provided the cDNA or gDNA that made up the material.

The ends lost 3 bases at V and 2 bases at J; junction bases unmatched: 11. The CDR3 totals 16 residues. Germline-derived CDR1 and CDR2 are DFQATT and SNEGSKA (reference sequence). In assigning cohorts, the study relied on participant-reported clinical history. The chain is built from TRBV20-1 and TRBJ2-7, with 9 bases fitting TRBD1. The source is a woman aged 40 to 50 with acute COVID-19. The specimen was PBMCs or T cells enriched from blood (not recorded which). CDR3 loop: CSASRMGGTGPYEQYF. In DNA, the CDR3 is TGCAGTGCTAGTCGGATGGGCGGGACAGGGCCCTACGAGCAGTACTTC.